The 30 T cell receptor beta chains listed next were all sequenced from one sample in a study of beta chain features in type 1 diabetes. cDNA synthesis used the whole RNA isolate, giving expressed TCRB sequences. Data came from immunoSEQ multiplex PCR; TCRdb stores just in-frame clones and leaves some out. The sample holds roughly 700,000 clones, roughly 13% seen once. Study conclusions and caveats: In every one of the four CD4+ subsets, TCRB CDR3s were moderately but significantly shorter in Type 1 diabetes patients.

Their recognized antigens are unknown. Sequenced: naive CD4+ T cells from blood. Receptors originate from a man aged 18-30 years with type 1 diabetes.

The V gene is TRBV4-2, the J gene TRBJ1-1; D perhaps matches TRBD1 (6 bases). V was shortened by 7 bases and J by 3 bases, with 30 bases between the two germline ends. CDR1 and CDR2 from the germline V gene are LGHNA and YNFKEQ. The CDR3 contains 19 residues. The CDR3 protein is CASIPEGGHGVGGYTEAFF. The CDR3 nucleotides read TGTGCCAGCATCCCCGAAGGGGGACACGGTGTTGGTGGTTACACTGAAGCTTTCTTT.

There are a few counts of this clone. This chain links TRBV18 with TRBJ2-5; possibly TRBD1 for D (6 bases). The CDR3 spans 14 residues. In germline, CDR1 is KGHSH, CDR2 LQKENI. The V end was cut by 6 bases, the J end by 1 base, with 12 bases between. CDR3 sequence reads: CASSLLQGQETQYF. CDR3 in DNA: TGTGCCAGCTCCCTTCTACAGGGCCAAGAGACCCAGTACTTC. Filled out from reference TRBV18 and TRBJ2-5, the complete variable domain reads NAGVMQNPRHLVRRRGQEARLRCSPMKGHSHVYWYRQLPEEGLKFMVYLQKENIIDESGMPKERFSAEFPKEGPSILRIQQVVRGDSAAYFCASSLLQGQETQYFGPGTRLLVL.

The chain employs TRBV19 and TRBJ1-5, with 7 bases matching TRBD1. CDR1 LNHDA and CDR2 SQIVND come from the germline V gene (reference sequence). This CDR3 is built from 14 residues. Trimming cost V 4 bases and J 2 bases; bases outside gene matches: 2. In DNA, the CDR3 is TGTGCCAGTAGTACCGGACAGGGCAATCAGCCCCAGCATTTT. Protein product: CASSTGQGNQPQHF.

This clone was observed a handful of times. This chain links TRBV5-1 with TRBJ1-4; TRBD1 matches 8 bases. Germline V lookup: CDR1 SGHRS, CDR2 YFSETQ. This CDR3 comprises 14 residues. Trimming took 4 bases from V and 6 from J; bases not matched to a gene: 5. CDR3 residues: CASSLQGDDEKLFF. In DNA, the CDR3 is TGCGCCAGCAGCCTACAGGGGGACGATGAAAAACTGTTTTTT.

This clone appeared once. CDR3 residues: CASSLGHTQETQYF. CDR3 nucleotide sequence: TGTGCCAGCAGCTTGGGACACACTCAAGAGACCCAGTACTTC. This chain joins TRBV5-4 and TRBJ2-5, with no clear D. Trimming pared 0 bases from V and 2 bases from J, leaving 8 bases between. This CDR3 has 14 amino acids. CDR1 is SGHNT and CDR2 is YYREEE in the germline V gene (reference sequence).

The CDR3 protein is CASSVSLAGLETQYF. The CDR3 DNA reads as TGTGCCAGCAGCGTTTCCTTAGCGGGGCTCGAGACCCAGTACTTC. This rearrangement joins TRBV13 to TRBJ2-5, with 8 bases identical to TRBD2. The CDR3 spans 15 residues. The V segment lost 5 bases and the J segment 5 bases; nucleotides outside the gene matches: 10. CDR1 and CDR2 from the germline V gene are PRHDT and FYEKMQ (reference sequence).

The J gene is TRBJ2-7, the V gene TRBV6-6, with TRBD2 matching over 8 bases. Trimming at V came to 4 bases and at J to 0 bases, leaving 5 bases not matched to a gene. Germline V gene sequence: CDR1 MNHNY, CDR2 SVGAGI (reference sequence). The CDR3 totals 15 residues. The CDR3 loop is CASSSTSGHSYEQYF. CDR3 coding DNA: TGTGCCAGCAGTTCAACTAGCGGACACTCCTACGAGCAGTACTTC.

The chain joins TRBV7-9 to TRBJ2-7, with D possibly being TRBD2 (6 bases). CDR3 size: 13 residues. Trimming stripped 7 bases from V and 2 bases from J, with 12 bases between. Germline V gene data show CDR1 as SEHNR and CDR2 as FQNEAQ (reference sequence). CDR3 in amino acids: CASTRDSAYEQYF. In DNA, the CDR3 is TGTGCCAGCACCCGGGACTCCGCCTACGAGCAGTACTTC.

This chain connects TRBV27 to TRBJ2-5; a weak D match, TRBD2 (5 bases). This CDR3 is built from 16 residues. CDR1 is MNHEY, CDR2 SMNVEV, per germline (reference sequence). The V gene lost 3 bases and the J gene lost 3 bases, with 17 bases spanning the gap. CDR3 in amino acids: CASSFSYRAGEETQYF. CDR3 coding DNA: TGTGCCAGCAGTTTCAGTTATAGGGCCGGGGAAGAGACCCAGTACTTC.

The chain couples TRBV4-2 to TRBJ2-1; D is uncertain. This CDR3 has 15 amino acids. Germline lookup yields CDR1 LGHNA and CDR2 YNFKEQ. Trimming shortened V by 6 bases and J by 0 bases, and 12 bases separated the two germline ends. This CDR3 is CASSYAESSYNEQFF. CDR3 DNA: TGTGCCAGCAGTTATGCGGAGAGCTCCTACAATGAGCAGTTCTTC.

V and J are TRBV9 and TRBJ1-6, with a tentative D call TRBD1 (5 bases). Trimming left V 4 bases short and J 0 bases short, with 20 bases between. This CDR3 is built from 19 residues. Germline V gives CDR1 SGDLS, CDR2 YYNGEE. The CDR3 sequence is CASSRRDPYVGSYNSPLHF. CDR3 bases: TGTGCCAGCAGCCGAAGGGACCCATACGTTGGCTCCTATAATTCACCCCTCCACTTT.

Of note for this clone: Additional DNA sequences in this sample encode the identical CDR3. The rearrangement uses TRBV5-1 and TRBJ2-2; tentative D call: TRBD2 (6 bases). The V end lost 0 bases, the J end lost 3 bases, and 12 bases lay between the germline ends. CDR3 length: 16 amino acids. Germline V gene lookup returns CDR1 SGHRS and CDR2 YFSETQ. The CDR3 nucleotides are TGCGCCAGCAGCTTGGGAGATAGGGAGGACACCGGGGAGCTGTTTTTT. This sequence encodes CASSLGDREDTGELFF.

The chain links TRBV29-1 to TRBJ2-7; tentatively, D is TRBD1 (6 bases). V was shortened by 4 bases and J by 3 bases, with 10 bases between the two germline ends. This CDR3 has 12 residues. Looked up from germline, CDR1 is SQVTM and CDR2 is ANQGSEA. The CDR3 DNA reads TGCAGCGTTGGGACAGACTTCTACGAGCAGTACTTC. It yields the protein CSVGTDFYEQYF.

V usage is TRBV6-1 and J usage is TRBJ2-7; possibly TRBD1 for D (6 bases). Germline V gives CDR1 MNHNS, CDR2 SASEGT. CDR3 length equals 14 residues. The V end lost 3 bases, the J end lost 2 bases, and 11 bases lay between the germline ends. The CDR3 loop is CASSEAGETYEQYF. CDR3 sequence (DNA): TGTGCCAGCAGTGAGGCAGGGGAAACCTACGAGCAGTACTTC.

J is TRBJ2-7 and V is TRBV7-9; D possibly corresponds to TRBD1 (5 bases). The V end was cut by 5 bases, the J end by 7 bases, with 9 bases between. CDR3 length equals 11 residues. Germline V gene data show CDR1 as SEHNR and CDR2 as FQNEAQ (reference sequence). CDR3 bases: TGTGCCAGCAGCCCAGGGTCGGAGCAGTACTTC. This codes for CASSPGSEQYF.

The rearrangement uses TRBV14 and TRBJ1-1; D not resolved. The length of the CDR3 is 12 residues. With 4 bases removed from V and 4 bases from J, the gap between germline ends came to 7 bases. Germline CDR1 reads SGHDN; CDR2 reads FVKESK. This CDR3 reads CASSPITTEAFF. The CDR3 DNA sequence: TGTGCCAGCAGCCCGATAACCACTGAAGCTTTCTTT.

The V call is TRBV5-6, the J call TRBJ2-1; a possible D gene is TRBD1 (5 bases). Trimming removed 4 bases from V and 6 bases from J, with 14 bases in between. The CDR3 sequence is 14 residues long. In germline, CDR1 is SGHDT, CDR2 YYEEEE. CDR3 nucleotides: TGTGCCAGCAGCGGGCAGGGCTTGGGCAATGAGCAGTTCTTC. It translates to CASSGQGLGNEQFF.

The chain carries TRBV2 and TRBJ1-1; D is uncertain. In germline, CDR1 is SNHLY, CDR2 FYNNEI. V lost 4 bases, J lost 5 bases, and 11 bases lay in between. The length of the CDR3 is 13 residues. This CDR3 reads CASSVGEYTEAFF. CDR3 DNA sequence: TGTGCCAGCAGTGTTGGGGAGTATACTGAAGCTTTCTTT.

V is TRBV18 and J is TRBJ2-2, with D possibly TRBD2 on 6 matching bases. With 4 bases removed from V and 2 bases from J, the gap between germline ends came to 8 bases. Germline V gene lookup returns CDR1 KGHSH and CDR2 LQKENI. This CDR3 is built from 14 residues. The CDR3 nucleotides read TGTGCCAGCTCACGGGACTCCAACACCGGGGAGCTGTTTTTT. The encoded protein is CASSRDSNTGELFF. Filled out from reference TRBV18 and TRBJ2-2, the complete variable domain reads NAGVMQNPRHLVRRRGQEARLRCSPMKGHSHVYWYRQLPEEGLKFMVYLQKENIIDESGMPKERFSAEFPKEGPSILRIQQVVRGDSAAYFCASSRDSNTGELFFGEGSRLTVL.

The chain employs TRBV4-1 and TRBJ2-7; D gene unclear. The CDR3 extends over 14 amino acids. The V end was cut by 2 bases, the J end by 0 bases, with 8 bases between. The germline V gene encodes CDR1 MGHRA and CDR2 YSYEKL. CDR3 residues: CASSQILDSYEQYF. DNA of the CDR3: TGCGCCAGCAGCCAAATTCTGGACTCCTACGAGCAGTACTTC.

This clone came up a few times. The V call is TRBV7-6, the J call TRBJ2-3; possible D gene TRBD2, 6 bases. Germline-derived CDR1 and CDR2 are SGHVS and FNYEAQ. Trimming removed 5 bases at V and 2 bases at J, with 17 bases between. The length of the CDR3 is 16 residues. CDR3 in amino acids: CASSAHGAGFTDTQYF. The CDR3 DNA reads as TGTGCCAGCAGCGCTCACGGTGCGGGGTTCACAGATACGCAGTATTTT.

This CDR3 is CSVGVGGITGELFF. CDR3 DNA sequence: TGCAGCGTTGGGGTTGGGGGGATTACCGGGGAGCTGTTTTTT. The rearrangement joins TRBV29-1 to TRBJ2-2; possibly TRBD2 for D (6 bases). The CDR3 totals 14 residues. V lost 4 bases, J lost 5 bases, and 14 bases lay in between. Germline values: CDR1 SQVTM, CDR2 ANQGSEA.

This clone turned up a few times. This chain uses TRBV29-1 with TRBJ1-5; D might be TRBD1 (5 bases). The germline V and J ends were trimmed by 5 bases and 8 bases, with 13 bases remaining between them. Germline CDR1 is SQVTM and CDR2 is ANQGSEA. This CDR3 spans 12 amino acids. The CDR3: CSVSRQGEPQHF. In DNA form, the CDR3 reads TGCAGCGTTTCTCGGCAGGGAGAGCCCCAGCATTTT.

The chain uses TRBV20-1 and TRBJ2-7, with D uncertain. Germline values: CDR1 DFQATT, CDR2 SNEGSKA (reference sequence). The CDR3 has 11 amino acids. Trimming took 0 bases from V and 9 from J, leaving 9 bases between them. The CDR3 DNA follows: TGCAGTGCTAGAGACCCCCCAGGGCAGTACTTC. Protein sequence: CSARDPPGQYF.

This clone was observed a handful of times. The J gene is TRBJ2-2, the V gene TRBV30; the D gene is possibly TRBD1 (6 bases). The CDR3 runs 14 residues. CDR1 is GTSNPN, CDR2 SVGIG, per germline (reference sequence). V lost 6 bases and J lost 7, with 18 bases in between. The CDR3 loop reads CACTAGRGDGELFF. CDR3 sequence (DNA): TGTGCCTGCACGGCGGGCAGGGGAGACGGGGAGCTGTTTTTT.

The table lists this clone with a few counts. The DNA for the CDR3 is TGTGCCAGCAGTTTACTACCCGGGGGGCTGGGGGATACGCAGTATTTT. Its translation: CASSLLPGGLGDTQYF. The chain employs TRBV28 and TRBJ2-3; D is possibly TRBD2 (7 bases). CDR1 is MDHEN and CDR2 is SYDVKM in the germline V gene. Trimming removed 2 bases from V and 6 bases from J, with 18 bases in between. CDR3 length: 16 residues.

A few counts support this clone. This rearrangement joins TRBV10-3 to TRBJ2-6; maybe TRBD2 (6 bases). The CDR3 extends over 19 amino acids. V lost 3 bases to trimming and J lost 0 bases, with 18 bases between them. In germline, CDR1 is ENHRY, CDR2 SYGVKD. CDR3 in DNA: TGTGCCATCAGTGAACGGGGGACGAGTGGGAGCTCTGGGGCCAACGTCCTGACTTTC. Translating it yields CAISERGTSGSSGANVLTF.

The CDR3 DNA is TGTGCCAGCAGCTTGCTCTATGGTATGGGCTACACCTTC. It specifies CASSLLYGMGYTF. This chain joins TRBV5-6 and TRBJ1-2; D is uncertain. The CDR3 loop spans 13 amino acids. Per the germline V gene, CDR1 is SGHDT and CDR2 is YYEEEE. Between the trimmed V and J ends, which lost 1 base and 8 bases, there was a span of 12 bases.

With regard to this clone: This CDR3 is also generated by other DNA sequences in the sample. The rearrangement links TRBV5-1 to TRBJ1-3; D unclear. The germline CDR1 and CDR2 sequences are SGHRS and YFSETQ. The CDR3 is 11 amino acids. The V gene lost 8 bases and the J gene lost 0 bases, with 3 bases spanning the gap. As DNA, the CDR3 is TGCGCCAGTTCCTCTGGAAACACCATATATTTT. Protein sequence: CASSSGNTIYF.

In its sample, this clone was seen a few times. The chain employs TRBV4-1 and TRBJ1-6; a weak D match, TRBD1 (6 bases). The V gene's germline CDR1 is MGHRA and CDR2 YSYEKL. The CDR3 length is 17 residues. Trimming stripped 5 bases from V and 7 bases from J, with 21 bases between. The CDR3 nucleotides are TGCGCCAGCAGCTACAAACGCCAAGGGGGAGGAAATTCACCCCTCCACTTT. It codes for CASSYKRQGGGNSPLHF.